The following is a T cell receptor beta chain sequence with its context. This sample stems from a study of OX40 agonist ivuxolimab in advanced cancers. Sequencing used immunoSEQ multiplex PCR; TCRdb keeps in-frame clones, though not all of them. The table shows about 69,000 clones, with nearly 90% occurring only once. Per the germline V gene, CDR1 is GTSNPN and CDR2 is SVGIG (reference sequence). V was pared by 2 bases and J by 1 base, with 8 bases of the junction left unmatched. CDR3 length equals 17 residues. V is TRBV30 and J is TRBJ2-6; TRBD2 matches 7 bases. Sequencing was performed on CD4+ or CD8+ T cells sorted from blood, taken in a trial of the OX40 agonist ivuxolimab. This TCR came from an adult with an advanced solid tumor such as melanoma, head and neck, liver or kidney cancer. CDR3 amino acids: CAWSNTGGISGANVLTF. In DNA, the CDR3 is TGTGCCTGGAGTAATACGGGAGGCATATCTGGGGCCAACGTCCTGACTTTC. The variable domain in full, with the rest retrieved from reference TRBV30 and TRBJ2-6, is SQTIHQWPATLVQPVGSPLSLECTVEGTSNPNLYWYRQAAGRGLQLLFYSVGIGQISSEVPQNLSASRPQDRQFILSSKKLLLSDSGFYLCAWSNTGGISGANVLTFGAGSRLTVL.